Listed here is a single T cell receptor beta chain. Its target is unknown. TCRdb processed the reads anew with MiXCR; each CDR3 protein has one entry. The repertoire holds 250,000 to 400,000 distinct CDR3 sequences, with roughly 25% as singletons. The CDR3 loop spans 13 amino acids. V was clipped by 5 bases and J by 12 bases, with 16 bases between them. The data were taken from a study of T cell repertoires in cytomegalovirus infection. Study context: Shared public TCR beta signatures pointed to both CMV infection and a matching HLA type. General study findings and limits: HLA-C-restricted TCR beta clonotypes specific for CMV led the ex vivo response.

This clonotype originated in a human donor in good health (CMV status not recorded). Some clones in this sample may be carry-over from other donors' samples. Specimen: cultured PBMCs, collected from culture after CMV antigen stimulation. J is TRBJ1-4 and V is TRBV12-3 or TRBV12-4; D is unresolved. The CDR3 sequence is CASSGPFYAELFF. Here the CDR3 DNA reads TGTGCCAGCAGTGGCCCATTCTACGCGGAACTGTTTTTT.